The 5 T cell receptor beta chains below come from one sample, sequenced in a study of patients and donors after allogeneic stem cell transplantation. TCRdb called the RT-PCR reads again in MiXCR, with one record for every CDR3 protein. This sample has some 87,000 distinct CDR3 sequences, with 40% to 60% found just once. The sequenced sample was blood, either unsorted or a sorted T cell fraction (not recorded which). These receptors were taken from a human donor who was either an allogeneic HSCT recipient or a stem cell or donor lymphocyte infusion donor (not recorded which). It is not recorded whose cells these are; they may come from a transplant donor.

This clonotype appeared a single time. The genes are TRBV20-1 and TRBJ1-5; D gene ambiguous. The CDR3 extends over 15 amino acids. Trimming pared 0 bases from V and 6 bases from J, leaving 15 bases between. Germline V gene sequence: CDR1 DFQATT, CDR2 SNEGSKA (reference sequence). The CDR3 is CSARDRGEGLQPQHF. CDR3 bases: TGCAGTGCTAGAGATCGCGGGGAAGGCCTTCAGCCCCAGCATTTT.

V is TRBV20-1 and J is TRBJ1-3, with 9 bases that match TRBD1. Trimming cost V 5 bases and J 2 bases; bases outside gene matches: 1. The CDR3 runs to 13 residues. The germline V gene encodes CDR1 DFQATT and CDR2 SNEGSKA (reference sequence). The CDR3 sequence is CSAGQGTGNTIYF. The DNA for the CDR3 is TGCAGTGCTGGACAGGGGACTGGAAACACCATATATTTT.

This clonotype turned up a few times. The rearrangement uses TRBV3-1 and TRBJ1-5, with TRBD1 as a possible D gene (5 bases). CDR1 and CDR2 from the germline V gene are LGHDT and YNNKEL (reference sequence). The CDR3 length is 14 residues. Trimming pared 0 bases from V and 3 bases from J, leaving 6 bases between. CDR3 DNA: TGTGCCAGCAGCCAAGACGGGACCAATCAGCCCCAGCATTTT. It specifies CASSQDGTNQPQHF. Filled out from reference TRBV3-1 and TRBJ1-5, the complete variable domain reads DTAVSQTPKYLVTQMGNDKSIKCEQNLGHDTMYWYKQDSKKFLKIMFSYNNKELIINETVPNRFSPKSPDKAHLNLHINSLELGDSAVYFCASSQDGTNQPQHFGDGTRLSIL.

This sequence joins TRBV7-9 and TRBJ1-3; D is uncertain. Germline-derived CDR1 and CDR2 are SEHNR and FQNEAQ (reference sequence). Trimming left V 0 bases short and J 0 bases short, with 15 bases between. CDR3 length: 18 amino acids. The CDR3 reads CASSLAWVDSSSGNTIYF. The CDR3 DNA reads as TGTGCCAGCAGCTTAGCGTGGGTCGACTCGAGCTCTGGAAACACCATATATTTT.

The CDR3 DNA reads TGTGCCACCAGCAGAGATCGCGGAGAACAGCCCCAGCATTTT. Translating it yields CATSRDRGEQPQHF. V and J are TRBV15 and TRBJ1-5; the D is unclear. Trimming pared 0 bases from V and 7 bases from J, leaving 10 bases between. The CDR3 covers 14 residues. CDR1 and CDR2 from the germline V gene are LNHNV and YYDKDF (reference sequence).